Shown below are 24 T cell receptor beta chains from a single sample sequenced in a study of CXCR3-negative and CXCR3-positive naive CD8 T cells. UMI-labeled 5' RACE yielded the TRB cDNA libraries. TCRdb reanalyzed the 5' RACE reads and collapses them to one entry per CDR3 protein, without DNA. The sample has over 100,000 distinct CDR3 sequences; the top ten hold 0.45% to 0.55%. The sample taken for sequencing was naive CXCR3- CD8+ T cells from blood. Subset given: CD45RO-CCR7+CD27+CD95- naive CD8+ T cells lacking CXCR3 (TNR3-). These receptors originate from a human donor in good health. Some clones in this sample may be carry-over from other donors' samples.

The V call is TRBV12-3 or TRBV12-4, the J call TRBJ2-4; there is no DNA to check the TCRdb D call of TRBD1. The CDR3 runs 14 residues. The chain's CDR3 is CASREPGRGHIQYF.

The rearrangement links TRBV7-8 to TRBJ2-3; there is no DNA to check the TCRdb D call of TRBD1. The CDR3 spans 13 residues. Germline-derived CDR1 and CDR2 are SGHVS and FQNEAQ. The CDR3 reads CASSYYREDTQYF.

The V gene is TRBV7-9, the J gene TRBJ2-1; lacking DNA, the TRBD1 call made by TCRdb goes unchecked. The CDR3 has 13 residues. The germline CDR1 and CDR2 sequences are SEHNR and FQNEAQ (reference sequence). The CDR3 sequence is CASRSGQGYGQFF. The whole variable domain, filled in from reference TRBV7-9 and TRBJ2-1, reads DTGVSQNPRHKITKRGQNVTFRCDPISEHNRLYWYRQTLGQGPEFLTYFQNEAQLEKSRLLSDRFSAERPKGSFSTLEIQRTEQGDSAMYLCASRSGQGYGQFFGPGTRLTVL.

This rearrangement joins TRBV12-3 or TRBV12-4 to TRBJ1-6. The CDR3 is made up of 14 amino acids. This CDR3 reads CASTLYDNNSPLHF.

This chain's CDR3 is CSALVSVSSYNEQFF. V and J are TRBV29-1 and TRBJ2-1. This CDR3 spans 15 amino acids. The germline CDR1 and CDR2 sequences are SQVTM and ANQGSEA.

The genes are TRBV29-1 and TRBJ2-1; there is no DNA to check the TCRdb D call of TRBD2. Germline CDR1 reads SQVTM; CDR2 reads ANQGSEA. This CDR3 is 14 amino acids long. CDR3 in amino acids: CSVEDRPPRTEQFF.

The chain is built from TRBV7-6 and TRBJ2-5; TCRdb's D gene call, TRBD2, goes unchecked for lack of DNA. The CDR3 consists of 15 residues. The germline CDR1 and CDR2 sequences are SGHVS and FNYEAQ. CDR3 sequence: CASSLPGLRQETQYF.

The chain combines TRBV4-1 with TRBJ2-2; without DNA, the TCRdb call of TRBD2 cannot be checked. The germline gives CDR1 MGHRA, CDR2 YSYEKL. The CDR3 totals 14 residues. CDR3 loop: CASSPSPNTGELFF.

The rearrangement uses TRBV2 and TRBJ2-3. CDR1 SNHLY and CDR2 FYNNEI come from the germline V gene. The CDR3 is 11 residues long. The CDR3 loop reads CASSGADTQYF.

This chain's CDR3 is CASSYSTQQETQYF. The chain joins TRBV6-5 to TRBJ2-5. Germline CDR1 MNHEY, CDR2 SVGAGI. The CDR3 spans 14 residues.

The gene calls are TRBV14 and TRBJ2-7; TCRdb proposes TRBD1, but this gene call is untestable without DNA. Per the germline V gene, CDR1 is SGHDN and CDR2 is FVKESK. The CDR3 consists of 15 residues. The CDR3 reads CASSPDRGSLYEQYF.

This chain links TRBV19 with TRBJ1-5. Germline lookup yields CDR1 LNHDA and CDR2 SQIVND (reference sequence). There are 15 residues in the CDR3. This chain's CDR3 is CASKETENSNQPQHF.

The chain uses TRBV6-6 and TRBJ2-7; there is no DNA to check the TCRdb D call of TRBD2. The CDR3 runs 17 residues. CDR1 and CDR2 from the germline V gene are MNHNY and SVGAGI (reference sequence). This chain's CDR3 is CASSDSGGGASSYEQYF.

The chain has TRBV20-1 and TRBJ2-7; TCRdb's D call of TRBD1 is untestable without DNA. There are 16 residues in the CDR3. CDR1 is DFQATT, CDR2 SNEGSKA, per germline (reference sequence). This chain's CDR3 is CSARPTWTADSYEQYF.

The chain carries TRBV12-3 or TRBV12-4 and TRBJ2-1; TCRdb's D call, TRBD1, is unchecked because there is no DNA. The CDR3 runs 18 residues. The CDR3 protein is CASSLSRRGVESYNEQFF.

The chain employs TRBV12-3 or TRBV12-4 and TRBJ2-1; TCRdb gives TRBD2 as the D gene, but with no DNA this cannot be confirmed. The CDR3 covers 16 residues. The CDR3 region is CASRPGLAGPYNEQFF.

The chain couples TRBV28 to TRBJ1-2; TCRdb reports TRBD1, a call that lacks DNA to check it against. This CDR3 contains 14 residues. Germline CDR1 is MDHEN and CDR2 is SYDVKM. CDR3 protein: CASGPGTGNYGYTF.

This chain connects TRBV15 to TRBJ2-3. CDR3 length: 14 residues. Germline assignment: CDR1 LNHNV and CDR2 YYDKDF (reference sequence). CDR3 amino acids: CATSRDRQTDTQYF.

V usage is TRBV29-1 and J usage is TRBJ2-1; as DNA is missing, the TRBD2 call by TCRdb cannot be tested. This CDR3 has 15 residues. The germline V gene encodes CDR1 SQVTM and CDR2 ANQGSEA. This CDR3 reads CSVEDLTSGRAEQFF.

The CDR3 sequence is CSVVGTGGRYTEAFF. V usage is TRBV29-1 and J usage is TRBJ1-1; lacking DNA, the TRBD1 call made by TCRdb goes unchecked. The germline V gene encodes CDR1 SQVTM and CDR2 ANQGSEA. This CDR3 region has 15 residues.

This chain links TRBV13 with TRBJ2-2. Germline CDR1 PRHDT, CDR2 FYEKMQ (reference sequence). The CDR3 has 13 amino acids. This CDR3 reads CASSFVGAGELFF.

The chain recombines TRBV7-8 with TRBJ2-5; TCRdb's D gene call, TRBD2, goes unchecked for lack of DNA. Germline-derived CDR1 and CDR2 are SGHVS and FQNEAQ. This CDR3 region has 15 residues. CDR3 sequence reads: CASRLLAGVGETQYF.

The CDR3 region is CSVEGGPEHEQYF. The chain is built from TRBV29-1 and TRBJ2-7; TCRdb's D call, TRBD2, is unchecked because there is no DNA. This CDR3 is 13 amino acids long. From germline, CDR1 is SQVTM and CDR2 ANQGSEA.

CDR3 amino acids: CASSARTGGRLDTEAFF. V gene TRBV7-9 combines with J gene TRBJ1-1; TCRdb's assignment of TRBD1 cannot be checked, as there is no DNA. This CDR3 spans 17 amino acids. From germline, CDR1 is SEHNR and CDR2 FQNEAQ (reference sequence).